This T cell receptor (beta chain) was documented in a study of blood T cell repertoires in COVID-19. Per germline, CDR1 MNHEY and CDR2 SMNVEV (reference sequence). V was pared by 6 bases and J by 5 bases, with 15 bases of the junction left unmatched. The CDR3 loop spans 17 amino acids. Here immunoSEQ multiplex PCR was the method, and the copy in TCRdb shows in-frame clones only, minus some. Among 330,000 or so clones, roughly 87% were seen once, and the ten largest hold roughly a tenth. This chain connects TRBV27 to TRBJ2-1; 8 bases map to TRBD2. The TCR was taken from a man in his thirties or forties with COVID-19, enrolled during active disease. The source material was peripheral blood. CDR3 protein: CASSEGISGRFDNEQFF. DNA for the CDR3: TGTGCCAGCAGCGAGGGTATAAGCGGGAGATTTGACAATGAGCAGTTCTTC.